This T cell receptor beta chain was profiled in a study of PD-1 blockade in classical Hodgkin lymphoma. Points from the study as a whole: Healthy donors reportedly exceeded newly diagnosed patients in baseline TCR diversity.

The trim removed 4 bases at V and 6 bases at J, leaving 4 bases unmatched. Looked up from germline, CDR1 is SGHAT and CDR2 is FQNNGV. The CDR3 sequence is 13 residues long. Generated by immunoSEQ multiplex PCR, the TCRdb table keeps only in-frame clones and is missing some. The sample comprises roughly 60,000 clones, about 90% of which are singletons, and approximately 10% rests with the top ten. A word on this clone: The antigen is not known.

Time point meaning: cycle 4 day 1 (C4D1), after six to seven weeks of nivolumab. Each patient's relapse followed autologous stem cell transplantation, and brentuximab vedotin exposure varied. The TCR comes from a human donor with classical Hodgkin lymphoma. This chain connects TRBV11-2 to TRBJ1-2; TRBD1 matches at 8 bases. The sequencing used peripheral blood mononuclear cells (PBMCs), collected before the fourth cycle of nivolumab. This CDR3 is CASSSRTGNGYTF. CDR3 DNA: TGTGCCAGCAGCTCACGGACAGGGAATGGCTACACCTTC.